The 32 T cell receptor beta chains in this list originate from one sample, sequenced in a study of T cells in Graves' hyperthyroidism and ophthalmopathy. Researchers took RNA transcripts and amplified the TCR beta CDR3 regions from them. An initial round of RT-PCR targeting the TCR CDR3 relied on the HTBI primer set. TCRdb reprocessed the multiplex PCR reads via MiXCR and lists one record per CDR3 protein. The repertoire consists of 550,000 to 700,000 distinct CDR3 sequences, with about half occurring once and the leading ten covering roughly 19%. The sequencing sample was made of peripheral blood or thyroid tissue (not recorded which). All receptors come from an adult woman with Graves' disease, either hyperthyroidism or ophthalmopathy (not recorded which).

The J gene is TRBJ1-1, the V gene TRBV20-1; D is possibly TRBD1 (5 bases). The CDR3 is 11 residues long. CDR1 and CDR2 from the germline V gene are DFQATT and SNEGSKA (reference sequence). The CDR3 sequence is CKTGTPDEAFF. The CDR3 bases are TGCAAAACGGGGACGCCCGATGAAGCTTTCTTT.

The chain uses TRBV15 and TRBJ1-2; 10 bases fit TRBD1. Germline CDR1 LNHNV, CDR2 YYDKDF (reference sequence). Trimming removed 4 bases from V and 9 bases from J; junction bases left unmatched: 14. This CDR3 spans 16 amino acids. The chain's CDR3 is CATSTSTGQGPPRYTF. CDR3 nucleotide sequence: TGTGCCACCAGCACGTCCACGGGACAGGGGCCTCCTCGCTACACCTTC.

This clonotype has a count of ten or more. CDR3 DNA: TGTGCCAGCAGCTTGGGGACAGGGGGCATCTATGGCTACACCTTC. The encoded protein is CASSLGTGGIYGYTF. The chain combines TRBV7-9 with TRBJ1-2; TRBD1 matches at 12 bases. Germline V gives CDR1 SEHNR, CDR2 FQNEAQ (reference sequence). Trimming cost V 3 bases and J 4 bases; bases outside gene matches: 3. The CDR3 is made up of 15 amino acids.

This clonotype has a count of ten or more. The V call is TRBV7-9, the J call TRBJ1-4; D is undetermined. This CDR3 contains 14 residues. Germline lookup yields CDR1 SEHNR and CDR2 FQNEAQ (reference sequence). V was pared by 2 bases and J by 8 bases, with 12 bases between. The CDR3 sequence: CASSLREAEEKLFF. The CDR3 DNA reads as TGTGCCAGCAGCTTAAGGGAGGCGGAGGAAAAACTGTTTTTT.

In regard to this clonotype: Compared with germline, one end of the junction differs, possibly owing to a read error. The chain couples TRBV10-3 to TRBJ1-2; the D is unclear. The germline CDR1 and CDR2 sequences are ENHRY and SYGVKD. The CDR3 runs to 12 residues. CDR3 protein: CAISDPGSTHLF. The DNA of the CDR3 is TGTGCCATCAGTGACCCAGGCTCAACCCATCTCTTC.

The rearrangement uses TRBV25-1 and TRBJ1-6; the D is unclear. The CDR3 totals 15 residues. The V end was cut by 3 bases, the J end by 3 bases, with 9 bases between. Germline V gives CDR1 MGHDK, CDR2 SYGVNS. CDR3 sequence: CASSDFSNYNSPLHF. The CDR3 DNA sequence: TGTGCCAGCAGTGATTTCAGTAACTATAATTCACCCCTCCACTTT.

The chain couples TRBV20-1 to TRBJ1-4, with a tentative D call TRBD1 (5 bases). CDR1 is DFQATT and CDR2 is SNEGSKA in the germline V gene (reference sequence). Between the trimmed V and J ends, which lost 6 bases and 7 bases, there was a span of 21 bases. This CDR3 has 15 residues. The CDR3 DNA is TGCAGTGCAACCCCCACACCTGCAGGGCGTGAAAAACTGTTTTTT. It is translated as CSATPTPAGREKLFF.

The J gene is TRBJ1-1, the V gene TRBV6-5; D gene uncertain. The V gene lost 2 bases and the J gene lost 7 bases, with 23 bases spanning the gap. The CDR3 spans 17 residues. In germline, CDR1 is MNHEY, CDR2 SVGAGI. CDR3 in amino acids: CASSYAGLAGGHSEAFF. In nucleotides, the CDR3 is TGTGCCAGCAGTTACGCCGGACTAGCGGGAGGGCACAGTGAAGCTTTCTTT.

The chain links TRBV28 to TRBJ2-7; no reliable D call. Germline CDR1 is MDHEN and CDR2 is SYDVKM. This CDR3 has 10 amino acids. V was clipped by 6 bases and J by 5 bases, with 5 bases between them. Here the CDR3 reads CASRRDEQYF. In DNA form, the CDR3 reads TGTGCCAGCAGGCGAGACGAGCAGTACTTC.

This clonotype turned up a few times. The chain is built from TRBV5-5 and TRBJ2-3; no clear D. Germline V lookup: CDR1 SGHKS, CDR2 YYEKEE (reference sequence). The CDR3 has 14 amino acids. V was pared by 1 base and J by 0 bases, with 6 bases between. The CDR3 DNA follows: TGTGCCAGCAGCTTGTCGAAAAGCACAGATACGCAGTATTTT. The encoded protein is CASSLSKSTDTQYF.

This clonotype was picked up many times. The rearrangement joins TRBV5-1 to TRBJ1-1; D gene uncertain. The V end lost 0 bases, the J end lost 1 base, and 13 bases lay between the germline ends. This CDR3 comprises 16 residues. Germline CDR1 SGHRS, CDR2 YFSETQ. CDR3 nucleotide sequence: TGCGCCAGCAGCTTGGCCTCTGGCATGAGGAACACTGAAGCTTTCTTT. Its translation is CASSLASGMRNTEAFF. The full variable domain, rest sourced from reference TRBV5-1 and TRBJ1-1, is KAGVTQTPRYLIKTRGQQVTLSCSPISGHRSVSWYQQTPGQGLQFLFEYFSETQRNKGNFPGRFSGRQFSNSRSEMNVSTLELGDSALYLCASSLASGMRNTEAFFGQGTRLTVV.

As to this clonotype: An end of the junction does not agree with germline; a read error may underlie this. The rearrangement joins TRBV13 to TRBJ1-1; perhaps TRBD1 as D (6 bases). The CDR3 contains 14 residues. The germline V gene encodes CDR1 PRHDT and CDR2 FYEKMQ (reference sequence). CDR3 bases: TGTGCCGGCAGCCCAGACACAGGGTACACTGAAGCTTTCTTT. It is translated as CAGSPDTGYTEAFF.

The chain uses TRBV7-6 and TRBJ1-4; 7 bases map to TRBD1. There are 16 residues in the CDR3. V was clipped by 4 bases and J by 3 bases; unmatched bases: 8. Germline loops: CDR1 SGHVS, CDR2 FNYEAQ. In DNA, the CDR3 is TGTGCCAGCAGCTCCCGACAGGGATTCGCTAATGAAAAACTGTTTTTT. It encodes CASSSRQGFANEKLFF. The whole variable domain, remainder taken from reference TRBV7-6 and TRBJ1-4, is GAGVSQSPRYKVTKRGQDVALRCDPISGHVSLYWYRQALGQGPEFLTYFNYEAQQDKSGLPNDRFSAERPEGSISTLTIQRTEQRDSAMYRCASSSRQGFANEKLFFGSGTQLSVL.

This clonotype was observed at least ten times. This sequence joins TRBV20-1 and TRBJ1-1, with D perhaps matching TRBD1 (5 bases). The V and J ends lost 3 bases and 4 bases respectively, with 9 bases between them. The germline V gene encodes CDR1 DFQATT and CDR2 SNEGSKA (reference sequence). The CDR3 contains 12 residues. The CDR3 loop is CSASQGSTEAFF. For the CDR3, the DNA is TGCAGTGCTAGTCAGGGTTCCACTGAAGCTTTCTTT.

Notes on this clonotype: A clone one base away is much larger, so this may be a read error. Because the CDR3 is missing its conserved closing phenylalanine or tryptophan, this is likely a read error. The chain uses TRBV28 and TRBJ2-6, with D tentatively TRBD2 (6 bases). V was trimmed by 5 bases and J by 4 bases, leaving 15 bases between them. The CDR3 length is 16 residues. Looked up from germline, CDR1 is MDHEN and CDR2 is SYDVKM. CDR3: CASSLPGGTGANVLTS. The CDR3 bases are TGTGCCAGCAGTCTACCCGGGGGTACCGGGGCCAACGTCCTGACTTCC.

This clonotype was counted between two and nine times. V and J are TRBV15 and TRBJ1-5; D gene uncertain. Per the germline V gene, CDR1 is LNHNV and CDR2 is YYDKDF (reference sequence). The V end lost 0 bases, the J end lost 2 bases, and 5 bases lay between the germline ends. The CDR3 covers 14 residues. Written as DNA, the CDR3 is TGTGCCACCAGCAGAGAACGGGGCAATCAGCCCCAGCATTTT. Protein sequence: CATSRERGNQPQHF.

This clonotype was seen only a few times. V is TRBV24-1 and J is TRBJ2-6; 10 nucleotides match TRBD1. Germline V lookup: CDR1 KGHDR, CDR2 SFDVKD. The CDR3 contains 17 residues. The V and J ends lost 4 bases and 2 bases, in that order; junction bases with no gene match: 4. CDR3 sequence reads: CATSEGQGNPGANVLTF. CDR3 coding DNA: TGTGCCACCAGTGAGGGACAGGGGAACCCTGGGGCCAACGTCCTGACTTTC.

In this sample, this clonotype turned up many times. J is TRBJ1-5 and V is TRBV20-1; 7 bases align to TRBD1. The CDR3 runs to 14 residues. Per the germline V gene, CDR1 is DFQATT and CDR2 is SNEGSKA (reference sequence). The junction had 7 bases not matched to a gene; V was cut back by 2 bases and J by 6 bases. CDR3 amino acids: CSARPPRGAQPQHF. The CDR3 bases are TGCAGTGCTAGACCCCCCAGGGGGGCTCAGCCCCAGCATTTT.

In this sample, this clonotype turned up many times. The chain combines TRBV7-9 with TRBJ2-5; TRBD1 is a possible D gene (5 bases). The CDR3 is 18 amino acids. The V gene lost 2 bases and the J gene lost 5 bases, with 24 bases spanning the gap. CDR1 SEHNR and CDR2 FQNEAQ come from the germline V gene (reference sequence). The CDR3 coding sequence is TGTGCCAGCAGCTTATCCTCCTTGATCAGGGTTCAAACGGAGACCCAGTACTTC. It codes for CASSLSSLIRVQTETQYF. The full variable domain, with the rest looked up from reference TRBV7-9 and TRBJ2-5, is DTGVSQNPRHKITKRGQNVTFRCDPISEHNRLYWYRQTLGQGPEFLTYFQNEAQLEKSRLLSDRFSAERPKGSFSTLEIQRTEQGDSAMYLCASSLSSLIRVQTETQYFGPGTRLLVL.

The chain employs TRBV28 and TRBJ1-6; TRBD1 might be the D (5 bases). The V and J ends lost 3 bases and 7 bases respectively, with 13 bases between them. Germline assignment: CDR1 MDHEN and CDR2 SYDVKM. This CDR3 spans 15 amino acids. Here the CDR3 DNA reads TGTGCCAGCAGTTTGAGTGGGGCCCCGAATTCACCCCTCCACTTT. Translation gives CASSLSGAPNSPLHF. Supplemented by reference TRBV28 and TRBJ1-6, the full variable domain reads DVKVTQSSRYLVKRTGEKVFLECVQDMDHENMFWYRQDPGLGLRLIYFSYDVKMKEKGDIPEGYSVSREKKERFSLILESASTNQTSMYLCASSLSGAPNSPLHFGNGTRLTVT.

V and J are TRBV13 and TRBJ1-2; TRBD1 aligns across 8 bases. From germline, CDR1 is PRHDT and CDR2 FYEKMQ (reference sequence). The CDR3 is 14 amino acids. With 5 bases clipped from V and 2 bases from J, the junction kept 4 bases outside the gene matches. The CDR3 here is CASSVGQVNYGYTF. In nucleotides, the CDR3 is TGTGCCAGCAGCGTGGGACAGGTCAACTATGGCTACACCTTC.

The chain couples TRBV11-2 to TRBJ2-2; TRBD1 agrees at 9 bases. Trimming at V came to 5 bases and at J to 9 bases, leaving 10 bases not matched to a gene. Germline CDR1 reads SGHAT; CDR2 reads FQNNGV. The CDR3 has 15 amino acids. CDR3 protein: CASSVLNRGRRELFF. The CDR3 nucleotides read TGTGCCAGCAGCGTATTAAACAGGGGGCGAAGGGAGCTGTTTTTT.

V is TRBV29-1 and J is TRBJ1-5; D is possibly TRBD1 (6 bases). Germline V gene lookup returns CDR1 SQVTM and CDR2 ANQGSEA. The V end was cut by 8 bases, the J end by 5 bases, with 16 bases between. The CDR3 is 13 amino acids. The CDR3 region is CSIEGGRYQPQHF. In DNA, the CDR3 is TGCAGCATCGAAGGGGGGCGATATCAGCCCCAGCATTTT.

The CDR3 DNA is TGTGCCAGCAGTGGGCTAGACACTGAAGCTTTCTTT. It encodes CASSGLDTEAFF. This rearrangement joins TRBV2 to TRBJ1-1; no reliable D call. The CDR3 has 12 residues. In germline, CDR1 is SNHLY, CDR2 FYNNEI. V shed 4 bases and J shed 3 bases, with 6 bases lying between them.

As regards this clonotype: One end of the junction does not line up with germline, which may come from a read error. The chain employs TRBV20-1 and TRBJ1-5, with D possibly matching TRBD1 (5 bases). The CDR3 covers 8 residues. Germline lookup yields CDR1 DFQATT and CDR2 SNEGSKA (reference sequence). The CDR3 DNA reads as TGCAGTGCTAGTTTGACAGCCTTT. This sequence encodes CSASLTAF.

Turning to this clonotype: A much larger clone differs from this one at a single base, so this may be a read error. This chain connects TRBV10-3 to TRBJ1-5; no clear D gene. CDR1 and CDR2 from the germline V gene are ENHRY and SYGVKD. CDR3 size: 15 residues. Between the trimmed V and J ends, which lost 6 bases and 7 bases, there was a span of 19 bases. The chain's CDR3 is CAIRSSHIIQQPQHF. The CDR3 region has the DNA TGTGCCATCAGGAGCAGCCATATAATCCAACAGCCCCAGCATTTT.

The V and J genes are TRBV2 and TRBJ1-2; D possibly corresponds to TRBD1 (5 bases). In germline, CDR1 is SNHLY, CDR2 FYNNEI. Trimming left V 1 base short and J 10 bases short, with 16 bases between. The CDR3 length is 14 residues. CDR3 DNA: TGTGCCAGCAGTGAAGAATTAGGGGATAAGGACTACACCTTC. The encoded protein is CASSEELGDKDYTF.

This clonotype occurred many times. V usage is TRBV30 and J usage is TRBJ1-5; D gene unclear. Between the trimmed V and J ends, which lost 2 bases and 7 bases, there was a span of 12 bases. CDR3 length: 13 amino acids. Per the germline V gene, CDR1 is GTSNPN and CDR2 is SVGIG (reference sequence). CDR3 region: CAWSSRVGQPQHF. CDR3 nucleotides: TGTGCCTGGAGTTCCCGTGTGGGGCAGCCCCAGCATTTT.

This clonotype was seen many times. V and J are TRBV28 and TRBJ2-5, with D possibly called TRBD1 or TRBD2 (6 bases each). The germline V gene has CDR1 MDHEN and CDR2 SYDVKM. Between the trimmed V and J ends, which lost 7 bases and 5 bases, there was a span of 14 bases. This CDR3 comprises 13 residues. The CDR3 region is CASTEGGLETQYF. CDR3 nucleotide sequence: TGTGCCAGCACAGAGGGGGGCCTGGAGACCCAGTACTTC.

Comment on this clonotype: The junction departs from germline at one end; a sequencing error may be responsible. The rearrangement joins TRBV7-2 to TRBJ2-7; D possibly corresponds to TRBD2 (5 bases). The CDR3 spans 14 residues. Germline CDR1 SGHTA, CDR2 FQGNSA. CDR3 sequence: CASSLDELTGELYF. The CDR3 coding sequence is TGTGCCAGCAGCTTAGATGAACTAACCGGGGAGCTGTACTTC.

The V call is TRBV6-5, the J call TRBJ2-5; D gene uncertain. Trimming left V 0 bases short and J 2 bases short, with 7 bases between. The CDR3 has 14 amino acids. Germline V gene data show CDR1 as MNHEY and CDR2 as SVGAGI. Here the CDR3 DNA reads TGTGCCAGCAGTTACTCGTACAGTCAAGAGACCCAGTACTTC. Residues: CASSYSYSQETQYF.

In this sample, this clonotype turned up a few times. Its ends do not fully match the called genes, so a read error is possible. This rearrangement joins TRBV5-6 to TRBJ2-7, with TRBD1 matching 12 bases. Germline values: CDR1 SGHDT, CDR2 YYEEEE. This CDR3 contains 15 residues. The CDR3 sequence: CVSSTPGTGGKEQYF. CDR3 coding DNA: TGTGTCAGCAGCACTCCCGGGACAGGGGGCAAGGAGCAGTACTTC.